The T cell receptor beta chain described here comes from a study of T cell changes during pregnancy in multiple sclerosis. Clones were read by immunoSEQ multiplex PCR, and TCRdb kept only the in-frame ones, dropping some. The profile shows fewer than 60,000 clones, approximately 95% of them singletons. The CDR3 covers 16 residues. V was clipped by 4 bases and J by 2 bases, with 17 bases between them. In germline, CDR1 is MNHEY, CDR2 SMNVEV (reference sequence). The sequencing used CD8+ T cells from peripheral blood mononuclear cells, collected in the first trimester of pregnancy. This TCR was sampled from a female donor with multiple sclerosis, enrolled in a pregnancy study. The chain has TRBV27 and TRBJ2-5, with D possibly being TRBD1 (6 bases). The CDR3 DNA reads TGTGCCAGCAGTTCACAAATTGACAGGTTACAAGAGACCCAGTACTTC. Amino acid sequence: CASSSQIDRLQETQYF.